The 16 T cell receptor beta chains below were found in one sample sequenced in a study of blood T cell repertoires in COVID-19. Libraries were prepared by immunoSEQ multiplex PCR; TCRdb keeps only in-frame clonotypes and omits some of them. The table records roughly 230,000 clones, about 85% of them present only once. Input material: peripheral blood. The receptor set was obtained from a woman of 80 years or more with acute or convalescent COVID-19.

This clone was seen more than once but under ten times. The V call is TRBV18, the J call TRBJ1-4; D is unresolved. The CDR3 extends over 13 amino acids. Germline V gene data show CDR1 as KGHSH and CDR2 as LQKENI. V was clipped by 2 bases and J by 7 bases, with 8 bases between them. CDR3 in DNA: TGTGCCAGCTCACCAGGACTCAGTGAAAAACTGTTTTTT. It encodes CASSPGLSEKLFF.

This clone was seen ten or more times. The chain carries TRBV5-1 and TRBJ1-1; 8 bases are a match to TRBD1. Germline values: CDR1 SGHRS, CDR2 YFSETQ. The CDR3 extends over 14 amino acids. V dropped 4 bases and J dropped 3; count of bases not matched to a gene: 5. The CDR3 DNA is TGCGCCAGCAGCGTGACAGGGGAGGACACTGAAGCTTTCTTT. It yields the protein CASSVTGEDTEAFF.

This rearrangement joins TRBV27 to TRBJ2-3, with D unclear. The CDR3 is made up of 13 amino acids. CDR1 is MNHEY, CDR2 SMNVEV, per germline (reference sequence). Trimming left V 4 bases short and J 7 bases short, with 12 bases between. CDR3 in amino acids: CASSWANRNTQYF. The CDR3 nucleotides read TGTGCCAGCAGTTGGGCAAACAGAAATACGCAGTATTTT.

The chain has TRBV2 and TRBJ2-1; D not certain. Trimming left V 8 bases short and J 9 bases short, with 11 bases between. CDR1 is SNHLY, CDR2 FYNNEI, per germline. The CDR3 has 11 amino acids. The CDR3 here is CASARLGEQFF. CDR3 nucleotide sequence: TGTGCCAGCGCCAGGCTCGGTGAGCAGTTCTTC.

This chain joins TRBV5-1 and TRBJ2-1, with 7 bases identical to TRBD1. This CDR3 region has 16 residues. The germline V gene has CDR1 SGHRS and CDR2 YFSETQ. J gave up 1 base and V 4 bases, and 8 bases lay outside the gene matches. CDR3 sequence: CASSQEVQGSYNEQFF. The DNA for the CDR3 is TGCGCCAGCAGCCAGGAGGTACAGGGGTCCTACAATGAGCAGTTCTTC.

This sequence joins TRBV6-5 and TRBJ1-2, with D possibly TRBD1 on 6 matching bases. The V gene lost 3 bases and the J gene lost 7 bases, with 12 bases spanning the gap. The CDR3 is made up of 13 amino acids. The germline V gene encodes CDR1 MNHEY and CDR2 SVGAGI. DNA of the CDR3: TGTGCCAGCAGTTATGGTCCAGGGGCTGGCTACACCTTC. Its translation: CASSYGPGAGYTF.

This sequence joins TRBV7-9 and TRBJ2-7; a weak D match, TRBD1 (5 bases). The germline V gene encodes CDR1 SEHNR and CDR2 FQNEAQ (reference sequence). The CDR3 contains 15 residues. V was cut by 5 bases and J by 6 bases, with 20 bases left in between. The CDR3 region has the DNA TGTGCCAGCAGCCCCCATAGGGCAGGGTGGAGCGAGCAGTACTTC. This codes for CASSPHRAGWSEQYF. Drawing the rest from reference TRBV7-9 and TRBJ2-7, the complete variable domain is DTGVSQNPRHKITKRGQNVTFRCDPISEHNRLYWYRQTLGQGPEFLTYFQNEAQLEKSRLLSDRFSAERPKGSFSTLEIQRTEQGDSAMYLCASSPHRAGWSEQYFGPGTRLTVT.

The chain carries TRBV7-9 and TRBJ1-1, with 7 positions matching TRBD1. V shed 5 bases, J shed 3 bases, and the junction held 12 bases outside the gene matches. Germline values: CDR1 SEHNR, CDR2 FQNEAQ (reference sequence). This CDR3 contains 16 residues. The CDR3 sequence: CASSPTEGAAYTEAFF. The CDR3 nucleotides read TGTGCCAGCAGCCCGACGGAGGGGGCAGCGTACACTGAAGCTTTCTTT.

The chain employs TRBV3-1 (or the pseudogene TRBV3-2) and TRBJ2-2; 10 bases line up with TRBD1. Germline values: CDR1 LGHDT, CDR2 YNNKEL (reference sequence). J gave up 7 bases and V 3 bases, and 5 bases lay outside the gene matches. The CDR3 covers 15 residues. CDR3 in DNA: TGTGCCAGCAGCCATTGGACAGGGGGTGACGGGGAGCTGTTTTTT. Translated: CASSHWTGGDGELFF.

J is TRBJ2-3 and V is TRBV6-5, with 11 bases fitting TRBD1. Losses at the gene ends were 0 bases for V and 6 bases for J; bases not matched to a gene: 5. The CDR3 contains 16 residues. The germline CDR1 and CDR2 sequences are MNHEY and SVGAGI. The CDR3 region has the DNA TGTGCCAGCAGTTACTCGGGACAGGGGGTGGGCGATACGCAGTATTTT. This gives the protein CASSYSGQGVGDTQYF.

V usage is TRBV19 and J usage is TRBJ2-3, with 9 bases fitting TRBD1. This CDR3 has 20 amino acids. After removal of 7 bases from V and 3 bases from J, the junction contained 23 bases not matched to a gene. Germline assignment: CDR1 LNHDA and CDR2 SQIVND (reference sequence). In DNA, the CDR3 is TGTGCCAGTACCGTGAGAAGGCCGACAGGGGGGGAGGCACGGACAGATACGCAGTATTTT. This sequence encodes CASTVRRPTGGEARTDTQYF.

This clone was seen a few times. The chain couples TRBV28 to TRBJ1-5, with 8 bases fitting TRBD1. V shed 8 bases, J shed 5 bases, and the junction held 14 bases outside the gene matches. CDR3 length: 16 residues. The germline gives CDR1 MDHEN, CDR2 SYDVKM. DNA for the CDR3: TGTGCCAGCCGATATCGGGGGACAGGCCGGTATCAGCCCCAGCATTTT. Translation gives CASRYRGTGRYQPQHF.

The count of this clone is one. The CDR3 DNA reads as TGTGCCAGCAGCCAAGTTACTAGCGGGGGGGGAACAGATACGCAGTATTTT. This gives the protein CASSQVTSGGGTDTQYF. The rearrangement uses TRBV3-1 (or the pseudogene TRBV3-2) and TRBJ2-3; TRBD2 matches 13 bases. The CDR3 sequence is 17 residues long. CDR1 and CDR2 from the germline V gene are LGHDT and YNNKEL (reference sequence). The junction had 4 bases not matched to a gene; V was cut back by 1 base and J by 3 bases.

A few counts support this clone. J is TRBJ2-5 and V is TRBV5-1; D perhaps matches TRBD2 (5 bases). The CDR3 has 13 residues. The V gene lost 4 bases and the J gene lost 4 bases, with 11 bases spanning the gap. Germline V lookup: CDR1 SGHRS, CDR2 YFSETQ. The CDR3, as DNA: TGCGCCAGCAGCCCCACTAGTCGAGAGACCCAGTACTTC. Translating gives CASSPTSRETQYF.

This clone was recorded once. The chain combines TRBV19 with TRBJ1-2; 9 nucleotides align to TRBD1. Germline V gene data show CDR1 as LNHDA and CDR2 as SQIVND (reference sequence). Trimming took 7 bases from V and 7 from J; bases not matched to a gene: 10. The CDR3 has 14 amino acids. The CDR3, as DNA: TGTGCCAGTAATCCGACAGGGGGATTTATTGGCTACACCTTC. Translated: CASNPTGGFIGYTF.

This clone was counted once. The V and J genes are TRBV5-1 and TRBJ1-3; D gene ambiguous. Germline assignment: CDR1 SGHRS and CDR2 YFSETQ. The ends were cut back, 0 bases at V and 0 bases at J, with 10 bases in the middle. CDR3 length: 16 amino acids. The chain's CDR3 is CASSLAGGRSGNTIYF. The CDR3, as DNA: TGCGCCAGCAGCTTGGCCGGAGGCCGCTCTGGAAACACCATATATTTT.